A selection of T cell receptor beta chains follows, all from one sample in a study of cytomegalovirus exposure and HLA in healthy donors. The protocol was immunoSEQ multiplex PCR, while the TCRdb copy is restricted to in-frame clones and leaves out a portion. The table has around 180,000 clones, around 81% seen once; the top ten hold approximately 2%. The sequencing input was PBMCs. The source of these receptors is a woman aged 18-29 years in good health and CMV-seropositive. Each CDR3 is given with its conserved first and last residue. D genes are given only for firm matches. Size is omitted from some rows. Given values are once, few, many or a class for expanded clones.

d_call	clone_size	v_call	j_call	cdr3_length	cdr3_aa	cdr3_nt
NA	NA	TRBV7-9	TRBJ1-1	13	CASSRGGATEAFF	TGTGCCAGCAGCAGAGGGGGGGCCACTGAAGCTTTCTTT
NA	NA	TRBV5-6	TRBJ2-2	13	CASSLGLAGELFF	TGTGCCAGCAGCCTGGGACTGGCCGGGGAGCTGTTTTTT
TRBD2	NA	TRBV30	TRBJ2-5	13	CAWTVGGGETQYF	TGTGCCTGGACAGTCGGCGGGGGGGAGACCCAGTACTTC
TRBD2	NA	TRBV4-1	TRBJ2-3	15	CASSQFLAASYTQYF	TGCGCCAGCAGCCAATTCCTAGCGGCTTCTTATACGCAGTATTTT
NA	NA	TRBV5-1	TRBJ2-7	15	CASSLGQGVFYEQYF	TGCGCCAGCAGCTTAGGACAAGGGGTTTTCTACGAGCAGTACTTC
TRBD1	NA	TRBV28	TRBJ2-5	14	CASRKNRGPETQYF	TGTGCCAGCAGGAAAAACAGGGGGCCGGAGACCCAGTACTTC
NA	NA	TRBV28	TRBJ1-5	11	CASRHIQPQHF	TGTGCCAGCAGACACATTCAGCCCCAGCATTTT
NA	NA	TRBV5-1	TRBJ2-1	15	CASSWRGLDYNEQFF	TGCGCCAGCAGCTGGCGGGGACTTGATTACAATGAGCAGTTCTTC
TRBD1	few	TRBV6-1	TRBJ1-2	13	CASRTGGNYGYTF	TGTGCCAGCAGGACAGGGGGAAACTATGGCTACACCTTC
NA	NA	TRBV19	TRBJ1-2	13	CASSTGGAYGYTF	TGTGCCAGTAGTACCGGTGGGGCATATGGCTACACCTTC
NA	NA	TRBV5-1	TRBJ1-1	14	CASSLVGRNTEAFF	TGCGCCAGCAGCTTGGTTGGCAGAAACACTGAAGCTTTCTTT
NA	NA	TRBV7-9	TRBJ2-5	13	CALPSGEQETQYF	TGTGCTCTTCCTTCAGGGGAACAAGAGACCCAGTACTTC
NA	NA	TRBV5-4	TRBJ2-3	16	CASSLAQRASTDTQYF	TGTGCCAGCAGCTTGGCGCAGAGGGCTAGCACAGATACGCAGTATTTT
TRBD1	NA	TRBV4-1	TRBJ1-2	14	CASSPPQGGYGYTF	TGCGCCAGCAGCCCACCGCAGGGGGGCTATGGCTACACCTTC
TRBD1	NA	TRBV10-3	TRBJ1-5	16	CAISTTGGADNQPQHF	TGTGCCATCAGCACTACAGGGGGCGCGGACAATCAGCCCCAGCATTTT
TRBD2	few	TRBV6-5	TRBJ2-1	15	CASSYAGGSYNEQFF	TGTGCCAGCAGTTACGCGGGGGGATCCTACAATGAGCAGTTCTTC